This section outlines one T cell receptor beta chain sequence together with its context. Its specificity is unknown. The CDR3 consists of 14 residues. Germline lookup yields CDR1 SGHNT and CDR2 YYREEE (reference sequence). V shed 0 bases, J shed 3 bases, and the junction held 1 base outside the gene matches. PCR involved 60 Vbeta and 13 Jbeta primers. Measured with immunoSEQ multiplex PCR; TCRdb has only the in-frame clones, and not every one. Here the sample spans 110,000 to 150,000 clones, around 80% being singletons. The data belong to a study of cytomegalovirus exposure and HLA in healthy donors. Study-wide points: In a later analysis, TCR beta V- and J-gene trimming was associated with a missense DCLRE1C variant. 150 or so TCR beta chains were listed as cytomegalovirus-associated. Within a later analysis, the majority of CMV-associated TCR beta chains appeared HLA-restricted. Later analysis revealed greater clonal expansion in HLA-associated TCR beta chains than in equally common others.

The receptor comes from a female donor in good health and CMV-seronegative. Sequencing was done on a sample of PBMCs. The gene calls are TRBV5-4 and TRBJ2-7, with 9 bases fitting TRBD1. CDR3 coding DNA: TGTGCCAGCAGCTTGGGGGGACAGGGCTACGAGCAGTACTTC. It specifies CASSLGGQGYEQYF.